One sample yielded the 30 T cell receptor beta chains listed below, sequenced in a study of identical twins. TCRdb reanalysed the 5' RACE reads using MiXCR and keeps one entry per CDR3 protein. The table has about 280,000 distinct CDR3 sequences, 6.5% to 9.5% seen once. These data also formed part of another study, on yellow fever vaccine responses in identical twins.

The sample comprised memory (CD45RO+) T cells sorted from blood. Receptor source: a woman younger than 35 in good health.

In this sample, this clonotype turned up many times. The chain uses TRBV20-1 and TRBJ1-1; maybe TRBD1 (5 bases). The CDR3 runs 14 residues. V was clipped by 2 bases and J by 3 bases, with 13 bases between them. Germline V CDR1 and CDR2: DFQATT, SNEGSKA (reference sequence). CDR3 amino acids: CSARWGDRDTEAFF. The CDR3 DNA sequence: TGCAGTGCTAGATGGGGGGATAGGGACACTGAAGCTTTCTTT.

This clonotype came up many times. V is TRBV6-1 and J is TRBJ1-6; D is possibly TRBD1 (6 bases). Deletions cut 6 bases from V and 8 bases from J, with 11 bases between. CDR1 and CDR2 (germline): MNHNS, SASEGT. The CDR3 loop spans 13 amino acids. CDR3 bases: TGTGCCAGCAGAACAGGGCGGCATTCACCCCTCCACTTT. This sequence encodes CASRTGRHSPLHF.

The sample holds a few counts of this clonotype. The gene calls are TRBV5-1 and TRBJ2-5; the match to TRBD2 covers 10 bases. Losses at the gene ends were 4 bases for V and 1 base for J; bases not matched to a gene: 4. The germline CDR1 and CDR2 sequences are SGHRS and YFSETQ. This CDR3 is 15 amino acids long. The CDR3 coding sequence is TGCGCCAGCAGCCGGACTAGCGGTCTCCAAGAGACCCAGTACTTC. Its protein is CASSRTSGLQETQYF. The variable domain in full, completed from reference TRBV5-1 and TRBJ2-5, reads KAGVTQTPRYLIKTRGQQVTLSCSPISGHRSVSWYQQTPGQGLQFLFEYFSETQRNKGNFPGRFSGRQFSNSRSEMNVSTLELGDSALYLCASSRTSGLQETQYFGPGTRLLVL.

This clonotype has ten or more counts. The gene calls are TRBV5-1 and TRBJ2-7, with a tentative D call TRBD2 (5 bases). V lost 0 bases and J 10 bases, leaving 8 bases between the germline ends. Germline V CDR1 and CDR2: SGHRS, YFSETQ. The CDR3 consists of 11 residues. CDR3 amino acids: CASSLGELQYF. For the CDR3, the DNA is TGCGCCAGCAGCTTGGGGGAGCTTCAGTACTTC.

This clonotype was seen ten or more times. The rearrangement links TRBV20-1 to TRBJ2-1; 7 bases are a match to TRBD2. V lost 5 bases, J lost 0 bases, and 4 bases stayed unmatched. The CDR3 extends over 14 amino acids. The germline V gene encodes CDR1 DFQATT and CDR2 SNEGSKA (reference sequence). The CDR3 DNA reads TGCAGTGCTCCCCCGGGGGGCTCCTACAATGAGCAGTTCTTC. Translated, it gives CSAPPGGSYNEQFF.

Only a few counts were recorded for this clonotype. The CDR3 reads CASSLSHSRGETQYF. CDR3 in DNA: TGTGCCAGCAGCCTTAGCCACAGCCGGGGAGAGACCCAGTACTTC. The V call is TRBV3-1, the J call TRBJ2-5; D may be TRBD2 (5 bases). The CDR3 is made up of 15 amino acids. Trimming removed 4 bases from V and 4 bases from J, with 16 bases in between. CDR1 and CDR2 (germline): LGHDT, YNNKEL (reference sequence).

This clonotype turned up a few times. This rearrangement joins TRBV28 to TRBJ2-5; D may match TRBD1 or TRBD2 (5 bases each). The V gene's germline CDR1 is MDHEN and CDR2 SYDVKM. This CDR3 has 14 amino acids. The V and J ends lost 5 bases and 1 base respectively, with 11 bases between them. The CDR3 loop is CASSQGDAQETQYF. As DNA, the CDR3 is TGTGCCAGCAGTCAAGGGGACGCCCAAGAGACCCAGTACTTC.

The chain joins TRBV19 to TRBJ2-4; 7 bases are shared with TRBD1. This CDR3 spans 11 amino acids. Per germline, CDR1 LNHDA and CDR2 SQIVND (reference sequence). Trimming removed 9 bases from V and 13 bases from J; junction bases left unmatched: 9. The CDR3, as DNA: TGTGCCAGCGGTGGACCGGGACAGCAGTACTTC. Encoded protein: CASGGPGQQYF.

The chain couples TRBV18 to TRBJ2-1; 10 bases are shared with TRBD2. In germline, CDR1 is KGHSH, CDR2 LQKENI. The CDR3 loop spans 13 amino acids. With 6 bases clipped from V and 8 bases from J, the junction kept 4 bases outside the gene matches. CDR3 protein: CASSGLAMDEQFF. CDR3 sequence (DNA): TGTGCCAGCTCGGGACTAGCGATGGATGAGCAGTTCTTC.

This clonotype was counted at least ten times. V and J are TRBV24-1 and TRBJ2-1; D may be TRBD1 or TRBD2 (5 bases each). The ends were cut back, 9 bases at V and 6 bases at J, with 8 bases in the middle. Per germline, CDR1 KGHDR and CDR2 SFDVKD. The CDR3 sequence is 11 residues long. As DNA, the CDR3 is TGTGCCACCGCTGGGGGCAATGAGCAGTTCTTC. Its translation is CATAGGNEQFF.

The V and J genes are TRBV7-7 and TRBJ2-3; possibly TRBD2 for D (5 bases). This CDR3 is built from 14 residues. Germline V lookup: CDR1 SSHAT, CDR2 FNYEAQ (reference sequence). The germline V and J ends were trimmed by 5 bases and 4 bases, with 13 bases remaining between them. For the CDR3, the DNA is TGTGCCAGCAGCCCCCGGTGGGAGCCAGATACGCAGTATTTT. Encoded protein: CASSPRWEPDTQYF.

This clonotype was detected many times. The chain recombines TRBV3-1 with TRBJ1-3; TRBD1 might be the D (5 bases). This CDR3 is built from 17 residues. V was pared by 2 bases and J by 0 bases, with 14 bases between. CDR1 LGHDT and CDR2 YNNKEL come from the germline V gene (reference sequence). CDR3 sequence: CASSQFLTGGSGNTIYF. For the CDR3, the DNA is TGTGCCAGCAGCCAATTTCTTACAGGCGGCTCTGGAAACACCATATATTTT.

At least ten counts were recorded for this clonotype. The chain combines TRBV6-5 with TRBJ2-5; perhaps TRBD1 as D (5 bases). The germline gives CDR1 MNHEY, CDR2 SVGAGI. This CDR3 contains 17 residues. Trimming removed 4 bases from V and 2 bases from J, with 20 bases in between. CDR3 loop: CASSSVLAGRVQETQYF. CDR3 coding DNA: TGTGCCAGCAGTTCCGTGTTAGCAGGGCGAGTTCAAGAGACCCAGTACTTC.

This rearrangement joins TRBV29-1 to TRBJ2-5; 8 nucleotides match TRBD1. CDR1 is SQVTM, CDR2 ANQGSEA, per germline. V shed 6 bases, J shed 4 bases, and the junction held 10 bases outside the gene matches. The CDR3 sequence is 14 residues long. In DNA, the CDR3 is TGCAGCGTCGCCAGGGCAGGGGGCGCAGAGACCCAGTACTTC. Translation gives CSVARAGGAETQYF. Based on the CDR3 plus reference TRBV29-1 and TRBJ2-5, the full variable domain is SAVISQKPSRDICQRGTSLTIQCQVDSQVTMMFWYRQQPGQSLTLIATANQGSEATYESGFVIDKFPISRPNLTFSTLTVSNMSPEDSSIYLCSVARAGGAETQYFGPGTRLLVL.

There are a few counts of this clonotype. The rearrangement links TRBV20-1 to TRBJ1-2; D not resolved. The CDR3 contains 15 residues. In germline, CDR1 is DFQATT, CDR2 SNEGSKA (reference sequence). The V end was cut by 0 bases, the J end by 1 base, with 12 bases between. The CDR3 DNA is TGCAGTGCTAGAGATCAGACTTCCAATAACTATGGCTACACCTTC. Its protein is CSARDQTSNNYGYTF.

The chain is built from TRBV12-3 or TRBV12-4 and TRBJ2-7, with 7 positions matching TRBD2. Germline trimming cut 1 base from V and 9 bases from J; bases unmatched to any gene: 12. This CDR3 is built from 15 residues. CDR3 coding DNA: TGTGCCAGCAGTTTAGAAGGTTCTAGCGGTGTTGTGCAGTACTTC. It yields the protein CASSLEGSSGVVQYF.

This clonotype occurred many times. The CDR3 DNA reads as TGTGCCAGCAGAATCAATACAGGGGTTGGCTACACCTTC. It codes for CASRINTGVGYTF. The chain employs TRBV7-9 and TRBJ1-2; 7 bases fit TRBD1. The CDR3 is made up of 13 amino acids. CDR1 is SEHNR and CDR2 is FQNEAQ in the germline V gene (reference sequence). V lost 6 bases to trimming and J lost 7 bases; unmatched junction nucleotides: 8. Full variable domain (missing parts from reference TRBV7-9 and TRBJ1-2): DTGVSQNPRHKITKRGQNVTFRCDPISEHNRLYWYRQTLGQGPEFLTYFQNEAQLEKSRLLSDRFSAERPKGSFSTLEIQRTEQGDSAMYLCASRINTGVGYTFGSGTRLTVV.

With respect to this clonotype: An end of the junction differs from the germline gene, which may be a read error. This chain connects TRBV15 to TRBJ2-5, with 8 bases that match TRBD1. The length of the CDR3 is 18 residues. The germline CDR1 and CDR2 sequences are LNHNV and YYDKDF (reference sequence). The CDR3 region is CAISREGMETGAFETQYF. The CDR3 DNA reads TGTGCCATCAGCAGAGAGGGGATGGAGACAGGGGCCTTTGAGACCCAGTACTTC.

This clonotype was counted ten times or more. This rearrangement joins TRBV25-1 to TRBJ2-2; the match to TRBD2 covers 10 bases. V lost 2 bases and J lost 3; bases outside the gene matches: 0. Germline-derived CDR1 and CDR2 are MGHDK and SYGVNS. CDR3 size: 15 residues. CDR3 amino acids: CASSELAGDTGELFF. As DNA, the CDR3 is TGTGCCAGCAGTGAACTAGCGGGAGACACCGGGGAGCTGTTTTTT.

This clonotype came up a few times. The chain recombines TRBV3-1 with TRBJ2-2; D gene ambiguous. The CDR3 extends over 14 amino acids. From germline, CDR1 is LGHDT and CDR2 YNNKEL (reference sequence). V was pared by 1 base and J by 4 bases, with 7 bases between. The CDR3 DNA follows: TGTGCCAGCAGCCAAGTCAGGATCACCGGGGAGCTGTTTTTT. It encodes CASSQVRITGELFF.

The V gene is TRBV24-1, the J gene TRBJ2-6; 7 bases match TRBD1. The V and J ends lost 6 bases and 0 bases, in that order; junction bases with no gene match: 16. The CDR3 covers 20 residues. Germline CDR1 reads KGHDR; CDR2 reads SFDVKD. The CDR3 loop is CATSRRDSDSFRSGANVLTF. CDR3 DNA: TGTGCCACCAGTCGCCGGGACAGTGATTCGTTTCGCTCTGGGGCCAACGTCCTGACTTTC.

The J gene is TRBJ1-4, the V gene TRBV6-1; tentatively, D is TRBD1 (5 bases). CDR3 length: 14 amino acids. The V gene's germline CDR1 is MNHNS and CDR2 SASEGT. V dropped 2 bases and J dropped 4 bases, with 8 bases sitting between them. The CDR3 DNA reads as TGTGCCAGCAGTGAACGACAGCTTAATGAAAAACTGTTTTTT. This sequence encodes CASSERQLNEKLFF.

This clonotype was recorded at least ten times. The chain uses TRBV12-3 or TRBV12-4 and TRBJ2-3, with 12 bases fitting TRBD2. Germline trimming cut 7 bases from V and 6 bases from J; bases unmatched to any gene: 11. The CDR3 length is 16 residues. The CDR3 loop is CASTTTSGGWTDTQYF. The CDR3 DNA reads TGTGCCAGCACCACGACTAGCGGGGGATGGACCGATACGCAGTATTTT.

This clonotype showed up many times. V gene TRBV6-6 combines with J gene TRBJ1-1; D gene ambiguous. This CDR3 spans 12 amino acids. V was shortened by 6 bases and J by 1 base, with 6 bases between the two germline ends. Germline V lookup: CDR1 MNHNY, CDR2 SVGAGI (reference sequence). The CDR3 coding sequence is TGTGCCAGCAGGCCCCCGAACACTGAAGCTTTCTTT. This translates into CASRPPNTEAFF.

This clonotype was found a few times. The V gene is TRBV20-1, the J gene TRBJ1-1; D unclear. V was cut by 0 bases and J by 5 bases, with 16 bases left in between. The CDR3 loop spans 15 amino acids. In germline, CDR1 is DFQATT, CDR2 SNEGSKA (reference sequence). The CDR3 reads CSARDTRGLETEAFF. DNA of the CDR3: TGCAGTGCTAGAGATACTAGAGGGTTGGAGACTGAAGCTTTCTTT.

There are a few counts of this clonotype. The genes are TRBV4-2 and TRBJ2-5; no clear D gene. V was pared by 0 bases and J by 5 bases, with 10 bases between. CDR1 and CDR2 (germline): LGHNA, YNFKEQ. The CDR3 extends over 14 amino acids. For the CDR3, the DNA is TGTGCCAGCAGCCAAGAAAGGGTAGCCGAGACCCAGTACTTC. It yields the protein CASSQERVAETQYF.

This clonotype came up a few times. This chain's CDR3 is CSAHRTSGISTDTQYF. CDR3 coding DNA: TGCAGTGCCCACCGGACTAGCGGGATTAGCACAGATACGCAGTATTTT. The V gene is TRBV20-1, the J gene TRBJ2-3, with 12 bases fitting TRBD2. V lost 6 bases and J lost 0; bases outside the gene matches: 7. Germline V lookup: CDR1 DFQATT, CDR2 SNEGSKA (reference sequence). The CDR3 extends over 16 amino acids.

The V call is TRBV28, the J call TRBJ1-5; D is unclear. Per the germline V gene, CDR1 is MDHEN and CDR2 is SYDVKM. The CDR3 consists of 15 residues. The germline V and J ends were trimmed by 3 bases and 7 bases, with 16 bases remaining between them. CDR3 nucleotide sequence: TGTGCCAGCAGTTTCCCCAGACCTCCGGGCCAGCCCCAGCATTTT. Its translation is CASSFPRPPGQPQHF.

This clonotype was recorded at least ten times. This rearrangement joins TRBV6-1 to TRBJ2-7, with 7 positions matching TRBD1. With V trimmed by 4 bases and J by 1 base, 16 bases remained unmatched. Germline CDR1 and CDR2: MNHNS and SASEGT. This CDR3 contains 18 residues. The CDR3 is CASSVVRPFPGQSYEQYF. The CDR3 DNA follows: TGTGCCAGCAGTGTTGTACGCCCCTTTCCGGGACAGTCCTACGAGCAGTACTTC.

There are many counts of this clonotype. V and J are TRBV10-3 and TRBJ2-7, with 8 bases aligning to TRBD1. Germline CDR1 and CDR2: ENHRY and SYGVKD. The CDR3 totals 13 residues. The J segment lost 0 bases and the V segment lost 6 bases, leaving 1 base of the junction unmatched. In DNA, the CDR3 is TGTGCCATCAGGGGGACAGGCTCCTACGAGCAGTACTTC. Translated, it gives CAIRGTGSYEQYF.